One sample yielded the 24 T cell receptor beta chains listed below, sequenced in a study of Ad26.COV2.S vaccination and SARS-CoV-2 variants (dated by TCRdb to the early 2020s). Library method: the immunoSEQ multiplex PCR assay. TCRdb took this table from immuneACCESS and kept in-frame rearrangements with V and J called. Such tables lack part of the clones; where checked against another copy, unresolved V genes explain under half of the gap, and the rest is unexplained. In all, the sample holds approximately 300,000 clones, and roughly 80% of those were seen once. The ten largest make up approximately 2.2% of the sample. Explained via the paper, the treatment or condition label denotes: roughly 20 received Ad26.COV2.S at low or high dose, single or two shots; about 5 received placebo; per-sample allocation not given. For vaccine and placebo recipients, the sequenced repertoires came from samples collected on day 63 after the first injection.

The sequencing used peripheral blood, collected in a trial of Ad26.COV2.S vaccine versus placebo. These receptor sequences come from a person between 18 and 65 years old who received the Ad26.COV2.S COVID-19 vaccine or a placebo.

The chain couples TRBV28 to TRBJ1-2, with D perhaps TRBD1 (6 bases). CDR3 length: 14 residues. V gave up 3 bases and J gave up 5 bases, with 13 bases separating them. Germline V gene sequence: CDR1 MDHEN, CDR2 SYDVKM. CDR3 in DNA: TGTGCCAGCAGTTTGTGGCAGGGGATATATGGCTACACCTTC. It yields the protein CASSLWQGIYGYTF.

The chain has TRBV19 and TRBJ2-2; 8 bases match TRBD1. CDR3 length: 15 amino acids. The germline CDR1 and CDR2 sequences are LNHDA and SQIVND (reference sequence). V lost 5 bases, J lost 6 bases, and 8 bases stayed unmatched. CDR3 in amino acids: CASSGLDREAGELFF. In DNA, the CDR3 is TGTGCCAGTAGTGGCCTGGACAGGGAAGCCGGGGAGCTGTTTTTT.

This chain connects TRBV5-8 to TRBJ2-7, with 7 bases aligning to TRBD1. Germline CDR1 is SGHTS and CDR2 is YDEGEE. The CDR3 has 11 residues. J gave up 13 bases and V 4 bases, and 8 bases lay outside the gene matches. CDR3 coding DNA: TGTGCCAGCAGCCAGCGGACAGGCGTATACTTC. Its protein is CASSQRTGVYF.

The chain couples TRBV5-1 to TRBJ2-3, with TRBD2 as a possible D gene (5 bases). V lost 4 bases, J lost 5 bases, and 14 bases lay in between. Germline loops: CDR1 SGHRS, CDR2 YFSETQ. CDR3 size: 14 residues. The CDR3 DNA sequence: TGCGCCAGCAGCCCGATGACTGGGAGAGATACGCAGTATTTT. It translates to CASSPMTGRDTQYF.

As regards this clone: Other DNA variants within this sample encode the same CDR3. The chain joins TRBV5-1 to TRBJ2-7; the D gene is possibly TRBD1 (5 bases). CDR3 size: 15 residues. V was pared by 0 bases and J by 0 bases, with 10 bases between. CDR1 SGHRS and CDR2 YFSETQ come from the germline V gene. CDR3 residues: CASSLVQGLSYEQYF. The CDR3 nucleotides read TGCGCCAGCAGCTTGGTGCAGGGCCTCTCCTACGAGCAGTACTTC. Variable domain in full (rest from reference TRBV5-1 and TRBJ2-7): KAGVTQTPRYLIKTRGQQVTLSCSPISGHRSVSWYQQTPGQGLQFLFEYFSETQRNKGNFPGRFSGRQFSNSRSEMNVSTLELGDSALYLCASSLVQGLSYEQYFGPGTRLTVT.

This sequence joins TRBV7-3 and TRBJ2-1; D gene ambiguous. CDR3 length: 15 residues. Germline assignment: CDR1 SGHTA and CDR2 FQGTGA. V shed 1 base and J shed 7 bases, with 14 bases lying between them. The CDR3 reads CASSLSGPLGNEQFF. In nucleotides, the CDR3 is TGTGCCAGCAGCTTAAGCGGCCCTCTTGGGAATGAGCAGTTCTTC.

This clone was detected only a few times. The gene calls are TRBV30 and TRBJ2-4, with 10 bases that match TRBD2. The CDR3 is made up of 13 amino acids. Germline V CDR1 and CDR2: GTSNPN, SVGIG (reference sequence). The V and J ends lost 4 bases and 8 bases, in that order; junction bases with no gene match: 5. The CDR3 coding sequence is TGTGCCTGGAATCGGGGGACTAGCGACATTCAGTACTTC. This translates into CAWNRGTSDIQYF.

The rearrangement uses TRBV9 and TRBJ2-7; D perhaps matches TRBD1 (6 bases). Germline V CDR1 and CDR2: SGDLS, YYNGEE. The germline V and J ends were trimmed by 1 base and 4 bases, with 18 bases remaining between them. The CDR3 sequence is 16 residues long. CDR3 sequence (DNA): TGTGCCAGCAGCGTAAAGGCAGGGGCGGTTTCGTACGAGCAGTACTTC. This codes for CASSVKAGAVSYEQYF.

The gene calls are TRBV5-6 and TRBJ2-1, with 15 bases lining up with TRBD2. Germline CDR1 SGHDT, CDR2 YYEEEE. This CDR3 has 18 amino acids. Losses at the gene ends were 4 bases for V and 2 bases for J; bases not matched to a gene: 7. Here the CDR3 reads CASSGPGLAGGAYNEQFF. CDR3 in DNA: TGTGCCAGCAGCGGCCCGGGACTAGCGGGGGGAGCCTACAATGAGCAGTTCTTC.

The CDR3 nucleotides read TGTGCCAGCAGCGGGGGAGTGGTCGGGCCCCAAGAGACCCAGTACTTC. Residues: CASSGGVVGPQETQYF. The chain has TRBV5-8 and TRBJ2-5; tentatively, D is TRBD1 or TRBD2 (5 bases each). The CDR3 has 16 residues. Germline V gene lookup returns CDR1 SGHTS and CDR2 YDEGEE. Trimming pared 4 bases from V and 1 base from J, leaving 17 bases between.

The V and J genes are TRBV3-1 (or the pseudogene TRBV3-2) and TRBJ1-1; tentative D call: TRBD1 (6 bases). V dropped 0 bases and J dropped 0 bases, with 14 bases sitting between them. CDR3 size: 17 residues. Germline V gene lookup returns CDR1 LGHDT and CDR2 YNNKEL (reference sequence). CDR3 protein: CASSQDRNRVMNTEAFF. The CDR3 DNA reads TGTGCCAGCAGCCAAGATCGGAACAGGGTCATGAACACTGAAGCTTTCTTT.

About this clone itself: This CDR3 is also generated by other DNA sequences in the sample. The chain recombines TRBV5-1 with TRBJ1-6; D might be TRBD1 (5 bases). The CDR3 consists of 14 residues. V lost 3 bases and J 6 bases, leaving 10 bases between the germline ends. Germline CDR1 and CDR2: SGHRS and YFSETQ. The CDR3 loop reads CASSWDRGNSPLHF. As DNA, the CDR3 is TGCGCCAGCAGCTGGGACCGTGGTAATTCACCCCTCCACTTT.

This chain connects TRBV6-1 to TRBJ1-2, with 7 bases lining up with TRBD1. Looked up from germline, CDR1 is MNHNS and CDR2 is SASEGT. V trimming: 3 bases; J trimming: 5 bases; junction bases outside the gene matches: 12. The CDR3 loop spans 16 amino acids. The CDR3 DNA is TGTGCCAGCAGTGACGACAGGGTGGCAAACTATTATGGCTACACCTTC. Translating gives CASSDDRVANYYGYTF.

V usage is TRBV7-9 and J usage is TRBJ1-4; 7 bases match TRBD1. This CDR3 region has 18 residues. With 4 bases clipped from V and 0 bases from J, the junction kept 11 bases outside the gene matches. CDR1 is SEHNR and CDR2 is FQNEAQ in the germline V gene (reference sequence). Here the CDR3 reads CASSYGQIDRATNEKLFF. Here the CDR3 DNA reads TGTGCCAGCAGCTACGGCCAAATCGACAGGGCAACTAATGAAAAACTGTTTTTT.

Of note for this clone: Distinct nucleotide sequences in the sample also encode this CDR3. The chain links TRBV5-1 to TRBJ1-1; D gene uncertain. Looked up from germline, CDR1 is SGHRS and CDR2 is YFSETQ. With 2 bases removed from V and 0 bases from J, the gap between germline ends came to 8 bases. This CDR3 spans 14 amino acids. CDR3 DNA sequence: TGCGCCAGCAGCTTAAACGTCTTGAACACTGAAGCTTTCTTT. This sequence encodes CASSLNVLNTEAFF.

CDR3 bases: TGTGCCAGCAGCTTCGACATCAACACCGGGGAGCTGTTTTTT. Translating it yields CASSFDINTGELFF. The chain uses TRBV7-9 and TRBJ2-2; D call uncertain. The CDR3 totals 14 residues. Deletions cut 3 bases from V and 2 bases from J, with 7 bases between. The germline V gene has CDR1 SEHNR and CDR2 FQNEAQ (reference sequence).

This rearrangement joins TRBV12-5 to TRBJ2-5; no firm D call. This CDR3 contains 12 residues. Germline values: CDR1 LGHNT, CDR2 FRNRAP. Trimming took off 2 bases at V and 5 bases at J, with 6 bases between the two ends. In DNA form, the CDR3 reads TGTGCTAGTGGTTTGTCTGTGGAGACCCAGTACTTC. Translation: CASGLSVETQYF.

The chain has TRBV3-1 (or the pseudogene TRBV3-2) and TRBJ2-3, with D perhaps given as TRBD1 or TRBD2 (5 bases each). From germline, CDR1 is LGHDT and CDR2 YNNKEL (reference sequence). Trimming left V 1 base short and J 7 bases short, with 18 bases between. This CDR3 spans 16 amino acids. The CDR3 sequence is CASSQARDGARNTQYF. The CDR3 DNA reads as TGTGCCAGCAGCCAAGCCCGGGACGGCGCCAGGAATACGCAGTATTTT.

This clone has a count of ten or more. The chain links TRBV5-4 to TRBJ2-1, with TRBD1 matching 10 bases. The CDR3 loop spans 15 amino acids. The ends lost 5 bases at V and 5 bases at J; junction bases unmatched: 7. The germline gives CDR1 SGHNT, CDR2 YYREEE (reference sequence). The CDR3 protein is CASSPRQGADNEQFF. Written as DNA, the CDR3 is TGTGCCAGCAGTCCTAGACAGGGGGCCGACAATGAGCAGTTCTTC.

V usage is TRBV3-1 (or the pseudogene TRBV3-2) and J usage is TRBJ2-5; the D is unclear. The CDR3 has 12 amino acids. V was trimmed by 4 bases and J by 4 bases, leaving 7 bases between them. Germline loops: CDR1 LGHDT, CDR2 YNNKEL (reference sequence). Here the CDR3 DNA reads TGTGCCAGCAGCCCAGCCCTAGAGACCCAGTACTTC. It encodes CASSPALETQYF.

Of note for this clone: Distinct nucleotide sequences in the sample also encode this CDR3. This chain connects TRBV12-3 or TRBV12-4 to TRBJ2-2, with unresolved D. Trimming pared 3 bases from V and 6 bases from J, leaving 2 bases between. The CDR3 length is 11 residues. The CDR3 sequence is CASSFSGELFF. CDR3 in DNA: TGTGCCAGCAGTTTCTCCGGGGAGCTGTTTTTT.

The chain couples TRBV19 to TRBJ1-2, with D unresolved. Germline V gives CDR1 LNHDA, CDR2 SQIVND (reference sequence). The CDR3 loop spans 14 amino acids. Trimming took 5 bases from V and 8 from J, leaving 18 bases between them. CDR3: CASSPNWDPRGYTF. DNA for the CDR3: TGTGCCAGTAGTCCAAACTGGGATCCGAGGGGCTACACCTTC.

This clone was counted between two and nine times. The chain employs TRBV7-3 and TRBJ2-2; D may be TRBD1 or TRBD2 (5 bases each). This CDR3 has 15 residues. Between the trimmed V and J ends, which lost 4 bases and 7 bases, there was a span of 16 bases. Germline assignment: CDR1 SGHTA and CDR2 FQGTGA. The CDR3 loop reads CASSSRGAVSGELFF. In nucleotides, the CDR3 is TGTGCCAGCAGCTCAAGGGGAGCGGTCAGCGGGGAGCTGTTTTTT.

The chain joins TRBV30 to TRBJ2-7; D is perhaps TRBD1 (5 bases). V was shortened by 3 bases and J by 3 bases, with 9 bases between the two germline ends. Germline CDR1 reads GTSNPN; CDR2 reads SVGIG (reference sequence). CDR3 length: 12 amino acids. The CDR3 region is CAWRNTGYEQYF. As DNA, the CDR3 is TGTGCCTGGAGGAACACAGGCTACGAGCAGTACTTC.